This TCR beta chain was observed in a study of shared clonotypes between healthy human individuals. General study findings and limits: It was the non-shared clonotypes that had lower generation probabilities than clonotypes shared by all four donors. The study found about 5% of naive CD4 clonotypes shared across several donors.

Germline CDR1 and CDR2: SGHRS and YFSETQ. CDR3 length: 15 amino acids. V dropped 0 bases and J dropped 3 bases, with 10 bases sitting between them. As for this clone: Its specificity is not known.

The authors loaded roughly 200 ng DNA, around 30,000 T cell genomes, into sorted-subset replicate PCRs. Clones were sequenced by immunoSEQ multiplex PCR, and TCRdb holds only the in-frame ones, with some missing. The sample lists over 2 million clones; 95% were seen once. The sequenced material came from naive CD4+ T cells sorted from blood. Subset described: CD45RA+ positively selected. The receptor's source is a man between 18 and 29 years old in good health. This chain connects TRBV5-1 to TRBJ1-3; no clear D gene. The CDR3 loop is CASSLGGLGGNTIYF. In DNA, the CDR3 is TGCGCCAGCAGCTTGGGCGGGTTAGGTGGAAACACCATATATTTT.